This T cell receptor (beta chain) was found in a study of cytomegalovirus exposure and HLA in healthy donors. Study-level results: The authors later found HLA-associated TCR beta chains more clonally expanded than equally common others.

The CDR3 spans 14 residues. From germline, CDR1 is MNHNS and CDR2 SASEGT. V gave up 7 bases and J gave up 5 bases; unmatched junction bases: 8. Amplification used 60 Vbeta primers and 13 Jbeta primers. The repertoire was sequenced with immunoSEQ multiplex PCR; TCRdb's copy has only in-frame clones and lacks some. In all, the sample yields about 140,000 clones. For this clone: What it binds is unknown.

The chain has TRBV6-1 and TRBJ2-1, with 7 bases matching TRBD2. The TCR originated in a male donor in good health and CMV-seronegative. Source material: PBMCs. The CDR3 loop reads CASTREGTDNEQFF. CDR3 sequence (DNA): TGTGCCAGCACTAGGGAGGGGACCGACAATGAGCAGTTCTTC.